The 21 T cell receptor beta chains listed next were all sequenced from one sample in a study of blood T cell repertoires in COVID-19. Libraries were prepared by immunoSEQ multiplex PCR; TCRdb keeps only in-frame clonotypes and omits some of them. The data show about 150,000 clones, approximately 80% seen once. The sequenced sample was PBMCs or T cells enriched from blood (not recorded which). Receptors were obtained from a woman in her 50s who had recovered from COVID-19.

This clone was found a few times. The gene calls are TRBV5-4 and TRBJ1-3; the D gene is possibly TRBD1 (6 bases). Germline CDR1 reads SGHNT; CDR2 reads YYREEE (reference sequence). This CDR3 spans 15 amino acids. With 4 bases removed from V and 4 bases from J, the gap between germline ends came to 15 bases. As DNA, the CDR3 is TGTGCCAGCAGCCTACTCCAGGGGATCGGAAACACCATATATTTT. It codes for CASSLLQGIGNTIYF.

V is TRBV28 and J is TRBJ1-6, with a tentative D call TRBD1 (6 bases). Per germline, CDR1 MDHEN and CDR2 SYDVKM. The CDR3 length is 15 residues. Trimming took off 4 bases at V and 8 bases at J, with 15 bases between the two ends. CDR3 nucleotide sequence: TGTGCCAGCAGTTCCCCCGGCAGGGGAGATTCACCCCTCCACTTT. Translating gives CASSSPGRGDSPLHF.

V usage is TRBV15 and J usage is TRBJ2-2; D is undetermined. Germline CDR1 reads LNHNV; CDR2 reads YYDKDF (reference sequence). The CDR3 consists of 14 residues. V was cut by 0 bases and J by 1 base, with 3 bases left in between. The CDR3 sequence: CATSRDLNTGELFF. In DNA form, the CDR3 reads TGTGCCACCAGCAGAGACTTGAACACCGGGGAGCTGTTTTTT.

V and J are TRBV6-5 and TRBJ1-5; a weak D match, TRBD1 (6 bases). The V gene's germline CDR1 is MNHEY and CDR2 SVGAGI. This CDR3 is built from 16 residues. The V end lost 0 bases, the J end lost 2 bases, and 11 bases lay between the germline ends. The DNA for the CDR3 is TGTGCCAGCAGTTACTCGATAGGGGGGGGCAATCAGCCCCAGCATTTT. Translation: CASSYSIGGGNQPQHF.

The V call is TRBV28, the J call TRBJ1-6; 9 positions match TRBD1. J gave up 7 bases and V 4 bases, and 14 bases lay outside the gene matches. Per the germline V gene, CDR1 is MDHEN and CDR2 is SYDVKM. There are 18 residues in the CDR3. In DNA, the CDR3 is TGTGCCAGCAGTTCTCTACAATACCGGGACAGGGTGAATTCACCCCTCCACTTT. Residues: CASSSLQYRDRVNSPLHF.

V and J are TRBV28 and TRBJ1-1, with TRBD1 matching over 11 bases. The length of the CDR3 is 14 residues. The germline gives CDR1 MDHEN, CDR2 SYDVKM. V gave up 8 bases and J gave up 4 bases; unmatched junction bases: 6. CDR3 amino acids: CASGGQGVRTEAFF. Here the CDR3 DNA reads TGTGCCAGCGGGGGACAGGGGGTGCGCACTGAAGCTTTCTTT. Using reference TRBV28 and TRBJ1-1 for the parts outside the CDR3, the full variable domain is DVKVTQSSRYLVKRTGEKVFLECVQDMDHENMFWYRQDPGLGLRLIYFSYDVKMKEKGDIPEGYSVSREKKERFSLILESASTNQTSMYLCASGGQGVRTEAFFGQGTRLTVV.

This clone has more than one count but fewer than ten. This chain links TRBV18 with TRBJ2-5, with 7 bases lining up with TRBD1. The CDR3 runs 12 residues. The junction had 4 bases not matched to a gene; V was cut back by 3 bases and J by 9 bases. Germline CDR1 reads KGHSH; CDR2 reads LQKENI. The CDR3 reads CASSPDRVAQYF. Here the CDR3 DNA reads TGTGCCAGCTCACCCGACAGGGTGGCCCAGTACTTC.

The gene calls are TRBV14 and TRBJ2-4; 8 bases align to TRBD1. Germline loops: CDR1 SGHDN, CDR2 FVKESK. J gave up 8 bases and V 1 base, and 4 bases lay outside the gene matches. The CDR3 is made up of 14 amino acids. The CDR3, as DNA: TGTGCCAGCAGCCAAGCAGGGGGCACACACATTCAGTACTTC. It translates to CASSQAGGTHIQYF.

The gene calls are TRBV10-1 and TRBJ1-4, with D maybe TRBD1 (5 bases). Trimming took off 1 base at V and 2 bases at J, with 17 bases between the two ends. Germline CDR1 is WNHNN and CDR2 is SYGVQD (reference sequence). The CDR3 length is 18 residues. DNA for the CDR3: TGCGCCAGCAGTGAGTTGGCTGCCTCCCCAGGGACTAATGAAAAACTGTTTTTT. As protein: CASSELAASPGTNEKLFF.

The rearrangement links TRBV3-1 (or the pseudogene TRBV3-2) to TRBJ1-1; 7 positions agree with TRBD1. The CDR3 is 14 residues long. V dropped 1 base and J dropped 1; count of bases not matched to a gene: 0. Germline V CDR1 and CDR2: LGHDT, YNNKEL (reference sequence). The chain's CDR3 is CASSQGTGNTEAFF. CDR3 bases: TGTGCCAGCAGCCAAGGGACAGGGAACACTGAAGCTTTCTTT.

The V gene is TRBV9, the J gene TRBJ2-1; D might be TRBD2 (7 bases). The CDR3 covers 16 residues. Deletions cut 4 bases from V and 2 bases from J, with 16 bases between. Per germline, CDR1 SGDLS and CDR2 YYNGEE. CDR3 loop: CASSTQGGGTYNEQFF. CDR3 coding DNA: TGTGCCAGCAGCACACAGGGAGGGGGTACCTACAATGAGCAGTTCTTC. Full variable domain (missing parts from reference TRBV9 and TRBJ2-1): DSGVTQTPKHLITATGQRVTLRCSPRSGDLSVYWYQQSLDQGLQFLIQYYNGEERAKGNILERFSAQQFPDLHSELNLSSLELGDSALYFCASSTQGGGTYNEQFFGPGTRLTVL.

This chain uses TRBV6-1 with TRBJ1-5; the D is unclear. Trimming left V 2 bases short and J 0 bases short, with 8 bases between. CDR1 and CDR2 from the germline V gene are MNHNS and SASEGT. The CDR3 sequence is 15 residues long. The CDR3 DNA sequence: TGTGCCAGCAGTGAACTCGGTGTTAGCAATCAGCCCCAGCATTTT. The encoded protein is CASSELGVSNQPQHF.

The chain combines TRBV6-1 with TRBJ1-2, with 9 nucleotides matching TRBD1. There are 16 residues in the CDR3. Germline-derived CDR1 and CDR2 are MNHNS and SASEGT. The ends lost 4 bases at V and 4 bases at J; junction bases unmatched: 10. CDR3 in DNA: TGTGCCAGCAGTGGGTGGGGACAGGGAGGATCCTATGGCTACACCTTC. As protein: CASSGWGQGGSYGYTF.

J is TRBJ1-6 and V is TRBV2; TRBD1 matches at 8 bases. Germline V gene lookup returns CDR1 SNHLY and CDR2 FYNNEI. The CDR3 loop spans 16 amino acids. The trim removed 7 bases at V and 6 bases at J, leaving 11 bases unmatched. The CDR3 bases are TGTGCCAGCAACTTGAGTCGTGACAGGGGTAATTCACCCCTCCACTTT. Amino acids: CASNLSRDRGNSPLHF.

The chain links TRBV6-5 to TRBJ1-6; D ambiguous. This CDR3 region has 12 residues. From germline, CDR1 is MNHEY and CDR2 SVGAGI. V was shortened by 6 bases and J by 7 bases, with 7 bases between the two germline ends. CDR3 loop: CASSPPNSPLHF. The CDR3 DNA reads TGTGCCAGCAGCCCCCCAAATTCACCCCTCCACTTT.

The chain employs TRBV4-1 and TRBJ1-1; D not resolved. Germline-derived CDR1 and CDR2 are MGHRA and YSYEKL. This CDR3 has 15 amino acids. V dropped 0 bases and J dropped 4 bases, with 12 bases sitting between them. The CDR3 reads CASSQDGTVPTEAFF. The CDR3 DNA reads as TGCGCCAGCAGCCAAGATGGCACAGTTCCCACTGAAGCTTTCTTT.

The chain employs TRBV6-6 and TRBJ2-4, with D perhaps matching TRBD2 (6 bases). This CDR3 spans 12 amino acids. Per the germline V gene, CDR1 is MNHNY and CDR2 is SVGAGI (reference sequence). Trimming removed 5 bases from V and 8 bases from J, with 10 bases in between. The CDR3 DNA reads as TGTGCCAGCAGTCCCGGCGGGGACATTCAGTACTTC. Its protein product is CASSPGGDIQYF.

This clone was observed many times. The CDR3 region is CASSLGPYGYTF. DNA of the CDR3: TGTGCCAGCAGTTTAGGGCCGTATGGCTACACCTTC. The chain is built from TRBV12-3 or TRBV12-4 and TRBJ1-2, with D hard to call. V dropped 1 base and J dropped 5 bases, with 5 bases sitting between them. The CDR3 sequence is 12 residues long.

The chain couples TRBV19 to TRBJ1-2; D remains unclear. Germline V gene sequence: CDR1 LNHDA, CDR2 SQIVND (reference sequence). The CDR3 contains 12 residues. Trimming pared 5 bases from V and 8 bases from J, leaving 12 bases between. Written as DNA, the CDR3 is TGTGCCAGTAGTGCCTCCGAGGGAGGCTACACCTTC. Translated, it gives CASSASEGGYTF.

The chain joins TRBV11-2 to TRBJ1-1; D is unclear. The CDR3 sequence is 12 residues long. The V gene's germline CDR1 is SGHAT and CDR2 FQNNGV. With 3 bases removed from V and 4 bases from J, the gap between germline ends came to 6 bases. This CDR3 is CASSFSGTEAFF. CDR3 DNA: TGTGCCAGCAGCTTTTCCGGCACTGAAGCTTTCTTT.

The chain has TRBV27 and TRBJ2-7, with TRBD1 matching over 7 bases. V dropped 5 bases and J dropped 1; count of bases not matched to a gene: 5. The CDR3 contains 14 residues. Germline V gene sequence: CDR1 MNHEY, CDR2 SMNVEV (reference sequence). CDR3 region: CASSPGQTSYEQYF. CDR3 DNA: TGTGCCAGCAGTCCGGGACAGACTTCCTACGAGCAGTACTTC.